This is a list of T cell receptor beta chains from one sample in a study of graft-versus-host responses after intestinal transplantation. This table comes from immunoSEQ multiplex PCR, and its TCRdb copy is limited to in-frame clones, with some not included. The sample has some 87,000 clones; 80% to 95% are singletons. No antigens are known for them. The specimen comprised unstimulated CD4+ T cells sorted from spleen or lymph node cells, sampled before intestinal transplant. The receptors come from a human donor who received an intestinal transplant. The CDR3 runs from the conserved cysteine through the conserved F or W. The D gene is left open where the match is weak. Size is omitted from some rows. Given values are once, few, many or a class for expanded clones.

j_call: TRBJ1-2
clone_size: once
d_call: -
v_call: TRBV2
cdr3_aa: CASGLVGYTF
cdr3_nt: TGTGCCAGCGGTCTAGTTGGCTACACCTTC

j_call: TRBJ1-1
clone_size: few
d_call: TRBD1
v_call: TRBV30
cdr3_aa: CAWSRDRVFTEAFF
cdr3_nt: TGTGCCTGGAGCCGGGACAGGGTGTTCACTGAAGCTTTCTTT

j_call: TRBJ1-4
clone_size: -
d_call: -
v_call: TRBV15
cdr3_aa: CATRRFNEKLFF
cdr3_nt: TGTGCCACCAGAAGGTTTAATGAAAAACTGTTTTTT

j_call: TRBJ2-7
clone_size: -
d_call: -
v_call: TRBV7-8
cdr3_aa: CASSVPDHSGQYF
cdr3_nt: TGTGCCAGCAGCGTTCCCGACCATTCGGGGCAGTACTTC

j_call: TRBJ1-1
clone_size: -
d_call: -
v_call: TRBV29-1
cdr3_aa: CSVGGPTEAFF
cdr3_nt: TGCAGCGTTGGGGGGCCTACTGAAGCTTTCTTT

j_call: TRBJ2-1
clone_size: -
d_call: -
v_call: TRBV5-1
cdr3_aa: CASSLGQLNEQFF
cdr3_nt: TGCGCCAGCAGCTTGGGACAGCTCAATGAGCAGTTCTTC

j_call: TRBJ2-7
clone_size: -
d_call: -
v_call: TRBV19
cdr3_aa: CASSIDQGGYEQYF
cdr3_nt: TGTGCCAGTAGTATAGATCAGGGAGGATACGAGCAGTACTTC

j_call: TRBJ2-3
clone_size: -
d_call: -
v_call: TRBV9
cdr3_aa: CASSVTSSTDTQYF
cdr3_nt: TGTGCCAGCAGCGTAACATCTAGCACAGATACGCAGTATTTT

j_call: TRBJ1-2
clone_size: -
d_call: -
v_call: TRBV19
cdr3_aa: CASSIDLLWAGDGYTF
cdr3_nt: TGTGCCAGTAGTATAGATCTATTGTGGGCAGGGGATGGCTACACCTTC

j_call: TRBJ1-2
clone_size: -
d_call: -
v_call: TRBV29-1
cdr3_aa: CSATTPLQINHYGYTF
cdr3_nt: TGCAGCGCGACTACCCCCTTACAGATCAATCACTATGGCTACACCTTC

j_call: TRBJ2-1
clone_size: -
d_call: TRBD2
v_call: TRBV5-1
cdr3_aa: CASSLAGWGLAGHYNEQFF
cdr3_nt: TGCGCCAGCAGCTTGGCGGGTTGGGGCTTAGCGGGTCACTACAATGAGCAGTTCTTC

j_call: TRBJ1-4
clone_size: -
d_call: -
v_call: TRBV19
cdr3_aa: CASRGTGFPNEKLFF
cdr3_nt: TGTGCCAGTAGGGGAACAGGGTTCCCTAATGAAAAACTGTTTTTT

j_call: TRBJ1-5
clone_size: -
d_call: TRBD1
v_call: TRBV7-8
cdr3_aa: CASSSTPAGGSPNQPQHF
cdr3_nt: TGTGCCAGCAGCTCAACCCCGGCAGGGGGGTCGCCCAATCAGCCCCAGCATTTT

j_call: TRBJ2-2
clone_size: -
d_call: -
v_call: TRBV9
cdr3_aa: CASSPVRDGELFF
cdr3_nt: TGTGCCAGCAGCCCGGTCCGGGACGGGGAGCTGTTTTTT

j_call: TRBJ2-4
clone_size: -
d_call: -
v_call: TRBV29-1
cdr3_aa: CSATRQDRAKNIQYF
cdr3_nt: TGCAGCGCTACCCGCCAAGACAGGGCCAAAAACATTCAGTACTTC

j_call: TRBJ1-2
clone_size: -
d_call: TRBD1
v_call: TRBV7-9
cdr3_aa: CASSPWTGALGYTF
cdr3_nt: TGTGCCAGCAGCCCTTGGACAGGGGCGCTGGGCTACACCTTC

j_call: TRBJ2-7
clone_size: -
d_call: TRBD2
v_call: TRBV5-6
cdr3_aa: CASSYGLGEGEQYF
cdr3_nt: TGTGCCAGCAGTTATGGACTAGGGGAGGGCGAGCAGTACTTC

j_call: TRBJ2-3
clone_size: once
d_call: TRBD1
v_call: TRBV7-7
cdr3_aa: CASSSTGAADTQYF
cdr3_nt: TGTGCCAGCAGCTCGACAGGGGCGGCAGATACGCAGTATTTT

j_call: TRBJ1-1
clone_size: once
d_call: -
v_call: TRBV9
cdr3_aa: CASSDPGTPNTEAFF
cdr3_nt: TGTGCCAGCAGCGATCCCGGGACACCTAACACTGAAGCTTTCTTT

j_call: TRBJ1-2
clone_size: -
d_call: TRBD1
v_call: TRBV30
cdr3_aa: CAWSPDRSLYGYTF
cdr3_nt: TGTGCCTGGAGTCCGGACAGGTCCCTCTATGGCTACACCTTC

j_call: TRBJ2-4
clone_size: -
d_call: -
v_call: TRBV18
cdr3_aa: CASSPLELQSKNIQYF
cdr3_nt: TGTGCCAGCTCACCACTGGAACTGCAATCCAAAAACATTCAGTACTTC

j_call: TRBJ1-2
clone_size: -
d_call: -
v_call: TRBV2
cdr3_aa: CAGTGQSYGYTF
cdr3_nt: TGTGCCGGAACGGGACAAAGTTATGGCTACACCTTC

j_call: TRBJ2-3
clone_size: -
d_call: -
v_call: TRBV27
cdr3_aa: CASSHTDTQYF
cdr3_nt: TGTGCCAGCAGTCACACAGATACGCAGTATTTT

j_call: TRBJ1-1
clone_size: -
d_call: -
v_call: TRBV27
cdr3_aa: CASSLTDGTEAFF
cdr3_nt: TGTGCCAGCAGTTTAACCGATGGGACTGAAGCTTTCTTT

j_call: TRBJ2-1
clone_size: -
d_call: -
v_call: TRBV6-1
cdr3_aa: CASSELNEQFF
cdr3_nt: TGTGCCAGCAGTGAGTTGAATGAGCAGTTCTTC

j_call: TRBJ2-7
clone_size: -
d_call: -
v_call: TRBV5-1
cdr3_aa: CASSLRPLSYEQYF
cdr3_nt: TGCGCCAGCAGCTTGAGACCATTGTCCTACGAGCAGTACTTC

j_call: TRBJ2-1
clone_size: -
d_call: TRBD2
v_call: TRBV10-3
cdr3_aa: CAISNPGTTFYNEQFF
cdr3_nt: TGTGCCATCAGTAACCCCGGGACTACGTTTTACAATGAGCAGTTCTTC

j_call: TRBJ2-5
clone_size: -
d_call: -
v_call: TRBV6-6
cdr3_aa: CASSKSDRIYQETQYF
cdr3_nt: TGTGCCAGCAGTAAATCAGACAGGATATACCAAGAGACCCAGTACTTC

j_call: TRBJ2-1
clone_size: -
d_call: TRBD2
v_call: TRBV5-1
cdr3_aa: CASSLEGTSGTGEQFF
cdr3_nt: TGCGCCAGCAGCTTAGAGGGGACTAGCGGGACCGGTGAGCAGTTCTTC

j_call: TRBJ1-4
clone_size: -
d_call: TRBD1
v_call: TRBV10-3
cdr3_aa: CAISDGTELEKLFF
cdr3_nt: TGTGCCATCAGTGACGGGACAGAGTTAGAAAAACTGTTTTTT

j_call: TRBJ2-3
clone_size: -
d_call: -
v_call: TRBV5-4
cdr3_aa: CASSLWRAGTVNTDTQYF
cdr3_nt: TGTGCCAGCAGCTTGTGGAGGGCTGGGACCGTTAACACAGATACGCAGTATTTT

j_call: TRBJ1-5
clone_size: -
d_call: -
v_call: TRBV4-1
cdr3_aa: CASSQDRPYSNQPQHF
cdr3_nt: TGCGCCAGCAGCCAAGACCGGCCGTATAGCAATCAGCCCCAGCATTTT

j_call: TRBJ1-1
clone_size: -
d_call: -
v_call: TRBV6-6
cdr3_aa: CASRDRLHPNTEAFF
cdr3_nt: TGTGCCAGCAGGGACCGGTTACACCCGAACACTGAAGCTTTCTTT

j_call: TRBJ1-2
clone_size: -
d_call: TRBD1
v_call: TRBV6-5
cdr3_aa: CASSSPHRGYGYTF
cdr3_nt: TGTGCCAGCAGTTCCCCCCACAGGGGATATGGCTACACCTTC

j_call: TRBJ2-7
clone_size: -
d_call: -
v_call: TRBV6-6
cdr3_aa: CASSRTGSEQYF
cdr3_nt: TGTGCCAGCAGCAGGACTGGGAGCGAGCAGTACTTC

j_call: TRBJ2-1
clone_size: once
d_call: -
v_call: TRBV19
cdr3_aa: CASSYIGGGTGTGFYNEQFF
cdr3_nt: TGTGCCAGCTCTTATATAGGGGGAGGAACAGGTACCGGTTTCTACAATGAGCAGTTCTTC

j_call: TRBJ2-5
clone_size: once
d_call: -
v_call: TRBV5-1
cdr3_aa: CASSYADGPQETQYF
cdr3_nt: TGCGCCAGCAGCTATGCGGACGGCCCCCAAGAGACCCAGTACTTC

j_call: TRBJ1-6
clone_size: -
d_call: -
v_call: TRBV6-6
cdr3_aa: CASSYSTDNSPLHF
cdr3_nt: TGTGCCAGCAGTTACAGTACAGATAATTCACCCCTCCACTTT

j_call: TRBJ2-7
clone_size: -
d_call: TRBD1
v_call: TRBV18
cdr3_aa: CASSPRDRGPYEQYF
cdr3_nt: TGTGCCAGCTCACCAAGGGACAGGGGCCCCTACGAGCAGTACTTC

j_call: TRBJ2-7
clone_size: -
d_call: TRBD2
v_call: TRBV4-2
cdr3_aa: CASSQDPLAGFRGPIYEQYF
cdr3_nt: TGTGCCAGCAGCCAAGATCCCCTAGCGGGATTTCGAGGGCCAATCTACGAGCAGTACTTC

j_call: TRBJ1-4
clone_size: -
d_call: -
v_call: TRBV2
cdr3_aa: CASSDGEANEKLFF
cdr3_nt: TGTGCCAGCAGTGACGGGGAGGCTAATGAAAAACTGTTTTTT

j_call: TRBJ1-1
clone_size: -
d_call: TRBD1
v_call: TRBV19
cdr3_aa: CASRQITGTGGTEALF
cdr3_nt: TGTGCCAGTAGACAAATTACCGGGACAGGGGGCACCGAAGCTCTCTTT

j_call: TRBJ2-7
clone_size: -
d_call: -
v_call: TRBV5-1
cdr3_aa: CASSPGDDYYEQYF
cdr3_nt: TGCGCCAGCAGCCCAGGGGACGATTACTACGAGCAGTACTTC

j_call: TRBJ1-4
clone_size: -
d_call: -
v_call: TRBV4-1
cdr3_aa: CASSQDGLVKLFF
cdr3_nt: TGCGCCAGCAGCCAAGATGGTTTGGTAAAACTGTTTTTT

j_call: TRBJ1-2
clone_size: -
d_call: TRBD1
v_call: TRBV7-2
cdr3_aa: CASSLGQGNYGYTF
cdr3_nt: TGTGCCAGCAGCTTGGGACAGGGCAACTATGGCTACACCTTC